Listed here are 8 T cell receptor beta chains from one sample, sequenced in a study of blood T cell repertoires in COVID-19. The data were produced by immunoSEQ multiplex PCR, yet TCRdb's version contains in-frame clones alone and is incomplete. The sample yields 55,000 to 75,000 clones, less than 75% seen once. The specimen was peripheral blood. The receptors derive from a man aged 60-69 years with acute or convalescent COVID-19.

The chain uses TRBV9 and TRBJ1-2; TRBD1 might be the D (5 bases). Trimming took 0 bases from V and 4 from J, leaving 7 bases between them. This CDR3 region has 13 residues. CDR1 is SGDLS and CDR2 is YYNGEE in the germline V gene. Here the CDR3 DNA reads TGTGCCAGCAGCGTAGAAGGGGTCTATGGCTACACCTTC. The encoded protein is CASSVEGVYGYTF.

This clone has a handful of counts. The rearrangement uses TRBV27 and TRBJ2-7, with TRBD2 matching 9 bases. CDR3 length equals 13 residues. Looked up from germline, CDR1 is MNHEY and CDR2 is SMNVEV (reference sequence). The V gene end was trimmed by 6 bases and the J gene end by 7 bases; junction bases not matched to a gene: 7. The CDR3 DNA reads TGTGCCAGCAGCCTCCTAGCGGGGAGGGAGCAGTACGTC. Translated: CASSLLAGREQYV.

The V and J genes are TRBV10-2 and TRBJ2-5; TRBD1 might be the D (6 bases). The CDR3 runs to 15 residues. In germline, CDR1 is WSHSY, CDR2 SAAADI. Trimming removed 0 bases from V and 7 bases from J, with 15 bases in between. CDR3 DNA: TGCGCCAGCAGTGAGTCTGGTCAGGGGATCGGGACCCAGTACTTC. Residues: CASSESGQGIGTQYF.

This clone was seen a handful of times. The CDR3 region is CASSYDGTEYEQYF. CDR3 bases: TGTGCCAGCAGTTACGATGGGACAGAGTACGAGCAGTACTTC. This rearrangement joins TRBV6-6 to TRBJ2-7; 7 positions match TRBD1. Germline loops: CDR1 MNHNY, CDR2 SVGAGI (reference sequence). The CDR3 spans 14 residues. The V segment lost 2 bases and the J segment 4 bases; nucleotides outside the gene matches: 5.

The chain carries TRBV2 and TRBJ2-6, with 7 bases that match TRBD2. CDR3 length: 17 residues. The V and J ends lost 8 bases and 0 bases, in that order; junction bases with no gene match: 10. Germline V gene sequence: CDR1 SNHLY, CDR2 FYNNEI. The CDR3 loop reads CASWGGGQSSGANVLTF. As DNA, the CDR3 is TGTGCCAGCTGGGGGGGAGGGCAGAGCTCTGGGGCCAACGTCCTGACTTTC.

This clone turned up a few times. J is TRBJ2-3 and V is TRBV5-4; tentative D call: TRBD2 (5 bases). The CDR3 has 14 residues. Trimming stripped 4 bases from V and 0 bases from J, with 9 bases between. Germline lookup yields CDR1 SGHNT and CDR2 YYREEE (reference sequence). The CDR3 DNA sequence: TGTGCCAGCAGCAGGGAGAGCAGCACAGATACGCAGTATTTT. Protein sequence: CASSRESSTDTQYF.

The chain links TRBV6-1 to TRBJ1-2; D remains unclear. There are 14 residues in the CDR3. In germline, CDR1 is MNHNS, CDR2 SASEGT. V was clipped by 0 bases and J by 4 bases, with 9 bases between them. CDR3 protein: CASSEATVPYGYTF. CDR3 coding DNA: TGTGCCAGCAGTGAAGCCACGGTTCCCTATGGCTACACCTTC.

The chain is built from TRBV12-5 and TRBJ1-5; TRBD1 matches 8 bases. Germline CDR1 reads LGHNT; CDR2 reads FRNRAP. With 6 bases clipped from V and 6 bases from J, the junction kept 4 bases outside the gene matches. The CDR3 runs to 13 residues. CDR3 DNA: TGTGCTAGTGGAGGACAGGGCTTTCAGCCCCAGCATTTT. It yields the protein CASGGQGFQPQHF. Full variable domain (outside the CDR3, taken from reference TRBV12-5 and TRBJ1-5): DARVTQTPRHKVTEMGQEVTMRCQPILGHNTVFWYRQTMMQGLELLAYFRNRAPLDDSGMPKDRFSAEMPDATLATLKIQPSEPRDSAVYFCASGGQGFQPQHFGDGTRLSIL.